Listed here are 10 T cell receptor beta chains from one sample, sequenced in a study of blood T cell repertoires in COVID-19. Assay used: immunoSEQ multiplex PCR; TCRdb lists only in-frame clones, some missing. The profile covers around 230,000 clones, with around 86% appearing a single time and 3% to 4% taken by the ten largest. The sequencing input was PBMCs or T cells enriched from blood (not recorded which). These receptors came from a middle-aged woman with acute COVID-19.

The chain uses TRBV12-3 or TRBV12-4 and TRBJ1-2; D possibly corresponds to TRBD1 (5 bases). Trimming removed 4 bases from V and 4 bases from J, with 10 bases in between. The CDR3 is 13 amino acids. The CDR3 DNA reads TGTGCCAGCAGTTCCCAGGGATCCTATGGCTACACCTTC. This codes for CASSSQGSYGYTF.

The chain joins TRBV5-8 to TRBJ2-7, with D possibly being TRBD1 (6 bases). Germline V gene data show CDR1 as SGHTS and CDR2 as YDEGEE. The CDR3 extends over 15 amino acids. Trimming cost V 0 bases and J 4 bases, with 14 bases left between them. CDR3 coding DNA: TGTGCCAGCAGCTTGGGGCAGGGGTGGGTTTACGAGCAGTACTTC. Translating gives CASSLGQGWVYEQYF.

The V gene is TRBV7-3, the J gene TRBJ2-2; 7 bases fit TRBD1. The junction had 7 bases not matched to a gene; V was cut back by 5 bases and J by 4 bases. The CDR3 is 15 amino acids. CDR1 is SGHTA and CDR2 is FQGTGA in the germline V gene. In DNA, the CDR3 is TGTGCCAGCAGCACCAGGGGGATGGCCACCGGGGAGCTGTTTTTT. This encodes CASSTRGMATGELFF.

The chain carries TRBV5-4 and TRBJ2-7; 11 bases line up with TRBD1. The CDR3 totals 18 residues. V shed 5 bases, J shed 1 base, and the junction held 14 bases outside the gene matches. In germline, CDR1 is SGHNT, CDR2 YYREEE (reference sequence). Here the CDR3 reads CASSTFRDRGKESYEQYF. As DNA, the CDR3 is TGTGCCAGCAGTACATTCCGGGACAGGGGGAAAGAGTCCTACGAGCAGTACTTC.

The chain combines TRBV11-3 with TRBJ1-1; 10 bases fit TRBD1. Germline lookup yields CDR1 SGHNT and CDR2 YENEEA. V shed 1 base, J shed 1 base, and the junction held 6 bases outside the gene matches. The CDR3 has 17 residues. This CDR3 is CASSLGDRGSGNTEAFF. The CDR3 DNA follows: TGTGCCAGCAGCTTAGGGGACAGGGGATCGGGGAACACTGAAGCTTTCTTT. The variable domain in full, completed from reference TRBV11-3 and TRBJ1-1, reads EAGVVQSPRYKIIEKKQPVAFWCNPISGHNTLYWYLQNLGQGPELLIRYENEEAVDDSQLPKDRFSAERLKGVDSTLKIQPAELGDSAVYLCASSLGDRGSGNTEAFFGQGTRLTVV.

V and J are TRBV6-5 and TRBJ1-4; 8 bases match TRBD1. V was pared by 6 bases and J by 13 bases, with 13 bases of the junction left unmatched. Germline CDR1 and CDR2: MNHEY and SVGAGI. The CDR3 contains 14 residues. The CDR3 loop reads CASSDRGNKERLFF. CDR3 sequence (DNA): TGTGCCAGCAGCGACAGGGGAAATAAAGAGAGACTGTTTTTT.

The chain employs TRBV3-1 (or the pseudogene TRBV3-2) and TRBJ1-2, with 8 bases identical to TRBD1. Germline V lookup: CDR1 LGHDT, CDR2 YNNKEL (reference sequence). The CDR3 spans 14 residues. Trimming removed 1 base from V and 9 bases from J; junction bases left unmatched: 7. CDR3: CASSQVTGVRSYTF. The CDR3 region has the DNA TGTGCCAGCAGCCAAGTGACAGGGGTAAGAAGCTACACCTTC.

J is TRBJ1-3 and V is TRBV14; maybe TRBD1 (6 bases). V gave up 2 bases and J gave up 15 bases, with 14 bases separating them. Germline loops: CDR1 SGHDN, CDR2 FVKESK. This CDR3 is 12 amino acids long. CDR3 nucleotides: TGTGCCAGCAGCCAATCCCCCGGGACAAGATATTTT. Protein: CASSQSPGTRYF.

The genes are TRBV4-1 and TRBJ1-2; TRBD1 is a possible D gene (5 bases). Per the germline V gene, CDR1 is MGHRA and CDR2 is YSYEKL. Trimming removed 1 base at V and 7 bases at J, with 13 bases between. CDR3 length equals 14 residues. The CDR3 DNA follows: TGCGCCAGCAGCCAAGTCGGGACTTCTGGTGGCTACACCTTC. Translated, it gives CASSQVGTSGGYTF.

This clone showed up just once. The chain links TRBV4-2 to TRBJ2-1; TRBD2 matches 9 bases. Germline CDR1 and CDR2: LGHNA and YNFKEQ. This CDR3 is built from 18 residues. The V segment lost 0 bases and the J segment 2 bases; nucleotides outside the gene matches: 8. This chain's CDR3 is CASSQEERASGTYNEQFF. For the CDR3, the DNA is TGTGCCAGCAGCCAAGAGGAGCGGGCTAGCGGGACCTACAATGAGCAGTTCTTC.